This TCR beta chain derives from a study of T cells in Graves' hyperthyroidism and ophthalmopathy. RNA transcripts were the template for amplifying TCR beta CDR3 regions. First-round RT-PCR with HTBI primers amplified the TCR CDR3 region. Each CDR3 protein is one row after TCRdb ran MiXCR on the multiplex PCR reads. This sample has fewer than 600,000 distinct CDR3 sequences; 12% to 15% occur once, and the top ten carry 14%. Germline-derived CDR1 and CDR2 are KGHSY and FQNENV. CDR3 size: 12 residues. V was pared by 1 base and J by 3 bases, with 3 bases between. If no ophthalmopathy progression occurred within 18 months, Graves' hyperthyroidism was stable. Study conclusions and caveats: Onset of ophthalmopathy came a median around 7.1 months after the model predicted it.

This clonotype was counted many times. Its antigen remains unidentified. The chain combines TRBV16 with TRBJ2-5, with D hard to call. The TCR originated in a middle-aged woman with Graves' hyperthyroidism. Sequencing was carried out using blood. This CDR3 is CASSQLEETQYF. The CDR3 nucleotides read TGTGCCAGCAGCCAATTGGAAGAGACCCAGTACTTC.